This T cell receptor (beta chain) was sequenced for a study of T cell changes during pregnancy in multiple sclerosis. Sequencing used immunoSEQ multiplex PCR; TCRdb keeps in-frame clones, though not all of them. The table has about 120,000 clones, under 95% seen once; the top ten hold less than 7.5%. Trimming removed 8 bases from V and 4 bases from J; junction bases left unmatched: 10. This CDR3 contains 14 residues. Germline V gene lookup returns CDR1 MDHEN and CDR2 SYDVKM. The sequenced sample was peripheral blood, obtained before pregnancy. This chain joins TRBV28 and TRBJ1-2; 7 bases align to TRBD1. The TCR sequence derives from a female donor with multiple sclerosis, enrolled in a pregnancy study. The CDR3 DNA is TGTGCCAGCCTAAAGGCAGGGGGGAGCTATGGCTACACCTTC. Residues: CASLKAGGSYGYTF.